Following are 19 T cell receptor beta chains from one sample sequenced in a study of T cells in localized non-small cell lung cancer. Assay used: immunoSEQ multiplex PCR; TCRdb lists only in-frame clones, some missing. The top ten hold over 4% of the sample, which has 25,000 to 35,000 clones, about 86% seen once. Material: peripheral blood mononuclear cells, obtained before any cancer treatment. These receptors all stem from a man between 35 and 75 years old with stage III lung adenocarcinoma.

The V gene is TRBV30, the J gene TRBJ1-6; 7 nucleotides line up with TRBD1. The CDR3 loop spans 14 amino acids. Germline CDR1 is GTSNPN and CDR2 is SVGIG (reference sequence). Germline trimming cut 8 bases from V and 7 bases from J; bases unmatched to any gene: 11. CDR3 bases: TGTGCCCGCTCCGGTACAGGGGAAAATTCACCCCTCCACTTT. This codes for CARSGTGENSPLHF.

There are a few counts of this clone. The CDR3 loop reads CASSVGPSPGEEKLFF. The CDR3, as DNA: TGTGCCAGCAGCGTAGGGCCCTCCCCCGGGGAGGAAAAACTGTTTTTT. The V call is TRBV9, the J call TRBJ1-4; D call uncertain. V dropped 0 bases and J dropped 8 bases, with 17 bases sitting between them. CDR1 is SGDLS and CDR2 is YYNGEE in the germline V gene. The CDR3 length is 16 residues.

This rearrangement joins TRBV28 to TRBJ1-3; maybe TRBD1 (5 bases). The CDR3 covers 14 residues. Trimming removed 6 bases from V and 4 bases from J, with 13 bases in between. The V gene's germline CDR1 is MDHEN and CDR2 SYDVKM. CDR3 coding DNA: TGTGCCAGCAGACTCCCTGGGGGGGGAAACACCATATATTTT. Its protein product is CASRLPGGGNTIYF. The full variable domain, completed using reference TRBV28 and TRBJ1-3, is DVKVTQSSRYLVKRTGEKVFLECVQDMDHENMFWYRQDPGLGLRLIYFSYDVKMKEKGDIPEGYSVSREKKERFSLILESASTNQTSMYLCASRLPGGGNTIYFGEGSWLTVV.

The chain recombines TRBV30 with TRBJ1-4; D perhaps matches TRBD1 (6 bases). The ends were cut back, 4 bases at V and 4 bases at J, with 13 bases in the middle. Germline lookup yields CDR1 GTSNPN and CDR2 SVGIG (reference sequence). The CDR3 totals 14 residues. The CDR3 reads CAWNRGGRNEKLFF. Here the CDR3 DNA reads TGTGCCTGGAACCGCGGGGGGCGTAATGAAAAACTGTTTTTT. The variable domain in full, completed from reference TRBV30 and TRBJ1-4, reads SQTIHQWPATLVQPVGSPLSLECTVEGTSNPNLYWYRQAAGRGLQLLFYSVGIGQISSEVPQNLSASRPQDRQFILSSKKLLLSDSGFYLCAWNRGGRNEKLFFGSGTQLSVL.

V gene TRBV5-1 combines with J gene TRBJ1-1, with D tentatively TRBD1 (6 bases). Between the trimmed V and J ends, which lost 5 bases and 4 bases, there was a span of 15 bases. Germline CDR1 is SGHRS and CDR2 is YFSETQ. CDR3 length: 14 residues. The CDR3 is CASSRIQGRTEAFF. The CDR3 DNA reads as TGCGCCAGCAGTCGAATCCAGGGGCGCACTGAAGCTTTCTTT.

The V and J genes are TRBV19 and TRBJ2-1; 7 nucleotides align to TRBD2. This CDR3 spans 15 amino acids. From germline, CDR1 is LNHDA and CDR2 SQIVND (reference sequence). J lost 7 bases, V lost 5 bases, and 11 bases had no gene match. In nucleotides, the CDR3 is TGTGCCAGTAGTCTTGGGGGAGGGCCGATGAATGAGCAGTTCTTC. It yields the protein CASSLGGGPMNEQFF.

A note on this clone: The same CDR3 can be traced to other DNA sequences in this sample. This chain links TRBV9 with TRBJ2-3; D call uncertain. Between the trimmed V and J ends, which lost 0 bases and 6 bases, there was a span of 8 bases. The CDR3 has 13 amino acids. Germline values: CDR1 SGDLS, CDR2 YYNGEE. The CDR3 DNA reads as TGTGCCAGCAGCGTAGCTAGTCCCGATACGCAGTATTTT. Translation: CASSVASPDTQYF.

This chain uses TRBV11-3 with TRBJ2-2; 8 nucleotides line up with TRBD1. This CDR3 has 17 amino acids. The trim removed 0 bases at V and 5 bases at J, leaving 8 bases unmatched. Germline V gene lookup returns CDR1 SGHNT and CDR2 YENEEA. CDR3 nucleotides: TGTGCCAGCAGCTTAGAATCCCCCAGGGGGCGTACCGGGGAGCTGTTTTTT. This codes for CASSLESPRGRTGELFF.

The chain employs TRBV7-8 and TRBJ1-6; D gene ambiguous. The V and J ends lost 2 bases and 8 bases respectively, with 7 bases between them. This CDR3 contains 13 residues. Germline assignment: CDR1 SGHVS and CDR2 FQNEAQ. The CDR3 reads CASSLYQDSPLHF. The CDR3 DNA sequence: TGTGCCAGCAGCTTATATCAGGATTCACCCCTCCACTTT.

The chain combines TRBV6-5 with TRBJ1-1, with D hard to call. The CDR3 totals 15 residues. The V end lost 2 bases, the J end lost 4 bases, and 14 bases lay between the germline ends. CDR1 MNHEY and CDR2 SVGAGI come from the germline V gene. CDR3 in DNA: TGTGCCAGCAGTTACCAACCACACCCGAGCACTGAAGCTTTCTTT. Protein sequence: CASSYQPHPSTEAFF.

The genes are TRBV6-5 and TRBJ1-2, with TRBD1 as a possible D gene (5 bases). From germline, CDR1 is MNHEY and CDR2 SVGAGI. There are 13 residues in the CDR3. With 5 bases removed from V and 7 bases from J, the gap between germline ends came to 14 bases. The CDR3 reads CASSPGRARGYTF. The CDR3 coding sequence is TGTGCCAGCAGTCCCGGCAGGGCGCGTGGCTACACCTTC.

The chain is built from TRBV10-3 and TRBJ1-5, with a possible D match to TRBD1 (5 bases). V lost 8 bases and J 4 bases, leaving 9 bases between the germline ends. CDR3 length equals 12 residues. Germline-derived CDR1 and CDR2 are ENHRY and SYGVKD. Here the CDR3 reads CAIGDGNQPQHF. CDR3 in DNA: TGTGCCATCGGGGACGGAAATCAGCCCCAGCATTTT.

CDR3 residues: CASSYSGGGEQFF. The CDR3 bases are TGTGCCAGCAGTTACTCTGGAGGGGGTGAGCAGTTCTTC. The V and J genes are TRBV6-5 and TRBJ2-1; the D call may be TRBD1 or TRBD2 (6 bases each). CDR1 and CDR2 (germline): MNHEY, SVGAGI. CDR3 length: 13 residues. The germline V and J ends were trimmed by 0 bases and 9 bases, with 9 bases remaining between them.

The chain couples TRBV7-2 to TRBJ2-5; 9 bases match TRBD2. V shed 4 bases, J shed 5 bases, and the junction held 5 bases outside the gene matches. There are 14 residues in the CDR3. CDR1 is SGHTA, CDR2 FQGNSA, per germline. The CDR3 DNA sequence: TGTGCCAGCAGCTATAGACTAGCGGTGGAGACCCAGTACTTC. Residues: CASSYRLAVETQYF.

This chain links TRBV6-5 with TRBJ2-2; the D is unclear. This CDR3 has 15 amino acids. Trimming left V 4 bases short and J 0 bases short, with 9 bases between. CDR1 MNHEY and CDR2 SVGAGI come from the germline V gene. The CDR3 reads CASSFRQTNTGELFF. The DNA of the CDR3 is TGTGCCAGCAGTTTCAGGCAGACGAACACCGGGGAGCTGTTTTTT.

This chain connects TRBV7-9 to TRBJ2-5; D possibly corresponds to TRBD1 (6 bases). V lost 5 bases, J lost 1 base, and 11 bases lay in between. The CDR3 spans 14 residues. CDR1 SEHNR and CDR2 FQNEAQ come from the germline V gene (reference sequence). The CDR3 DNA reads as TGTGCCAGCAGCCCGGGGACATTCCAAGAGACCCAGTACTTC. Translated: CASSPGTFQETQYF.

The chain couples TRBV18 to TRBJ2-3, with 9 bases lining up with TRBD2. V was clipped by 0 bases and J by 0 bases; unmatched bases: 1. Germline-derived CDR1 and CDR2 are KGHSH and LQKENI. The CDR3 spans 16 residues. CDR3 region: CASSPPTSGSTDTQYF. DNA for the CDR3: TGTGCCAGCTCACCACCAACTAGCGGGAGCACAGATACGCAGTATTTT.

This chain links TRBV5-1 with TRBJ1-2, with D unclear. The V and J ends lost 3 bases and 1 base respectively, with 7 bases between them. The CDR3 runs to 13 residues. Germline-derived CDR1 and CDR2 are SGHRS and YFSETQ. The CDR3 region has the DNA TGCGCCAGCAGCTCCAGCTATAACTATGGCTACACCTTC. It specifies CASSSSYNYGYTF. The full variable domain, completed using reference TRBV5-1 and TRBJ1-2, is KAGVTQTPRYLIKTRGQQVTLSCSPISGHRSVSWYQQTPGQGLQFLFEYFSETQRNKGNFPGRFSGRQFSNSRSEMNVSTLELGDSALYLCASSSSYNYGYTFGSGTRLTVV.

The chain employs TRBV5-4 and TRBJ2-5; no definite D call. CDR3 length: 14 residues. V was cut by 4 bases and J by 5 bases, with 15 bases left in between. The germline V gene encodes CDR1 SGHNT and CDR2 YYREEE (reference sequence). In DNA form, the CDR3 reads TGTGCCAGCAGCACCCCACCCTTAGGGGAGACCCAGTACTTC. Translating it yields CASSTPPLGETQYF.